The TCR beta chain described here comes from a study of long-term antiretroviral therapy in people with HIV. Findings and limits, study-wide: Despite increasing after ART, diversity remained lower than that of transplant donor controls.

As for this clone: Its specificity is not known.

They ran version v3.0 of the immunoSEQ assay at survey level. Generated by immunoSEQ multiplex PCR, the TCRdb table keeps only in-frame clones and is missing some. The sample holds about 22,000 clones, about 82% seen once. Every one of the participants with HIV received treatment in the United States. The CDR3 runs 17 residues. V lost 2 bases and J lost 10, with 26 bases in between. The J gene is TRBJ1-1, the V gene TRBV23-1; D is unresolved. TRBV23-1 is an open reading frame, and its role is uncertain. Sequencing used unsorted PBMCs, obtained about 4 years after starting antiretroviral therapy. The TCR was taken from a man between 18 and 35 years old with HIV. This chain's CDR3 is CASSQSQGWSLVEVAFF. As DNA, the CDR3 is TGCGCCAGCAGTCAAAGTCAAGGCTGGTCCTTAGTTGAGGTAGCTTTCTTT.